These T cell receptor beta chains were read from a single sample in a study of shared clonotypes between healthy human individuals. TCRdb's table, derived via immunoSEQ multiplex PCR, lists solely in-frame clones and lacks some. Of 2 million to 2.5 million clones detected, approximately 95% appear once; the ten largest clones hold 0.1% to 0.15%. Sequenced material: naive CD4+ T cells sorted from blood. These receptors originate from a man aged 18 to 35 in good health. Both conserved end residues are part of each CDR3. A D gene is named only where the DNA matches it firmly. Clone size is not always given. Where it is, it says once, few, many or a class for expanded clones.

clone_size: .
cdr3_length: 15
j_call: TRBJ1-5
d_call: TRBD1
v_call: TRBV18
cdr3_nt: TGTGCCAGCTCAACCATGACAGGGAGCAATCAGCCCCAGCATTTT
cdr3_aa: CASSTMTGSNQPQHF

clone_size: .
cdr3_length: 15
j_call: TRBJ2-7
d_call: TRBD1
v_call: TRBV5-1
cdr3_nt: TGCGCCAGCAGCCAGGGACAGGGGGCTCTTGACGAGCAGTACTTC
cdr3_aa: CASSQGQGALDEQYF

clone_size: .
cdr3_length: 11
j_call: TRBJ2-1
d_call: .
v_call: TRBV6-6
cdr3_nt: TGTGCCAGCAGCAGGGGTAATGAGCAGTTCTTC
cdr3_aa: CASSRGNEQFF

clone_size: .
cdr3_length: 14
j_call: TRBJ1-5
d_call: .
v_call: TRBV10-3
cdr3_nt: TGTGCCACTGGAACCGGGACGGTGAATCAGCCCCAGCATTTT
cdr3_aa: CATGTGTVNQPQHF

clone_size: .
cdr3_length: 17
j_call: TRBJ2-3
d_call: .
v_call: TRBV11-2
cdr3_nt: TGTGCCAGCAGCTTAGTCCCCGGGACACGAAAACGGAATACGCAGTATTTT
cdr3_aa: CASSLVPGTRKRNTQYF

clone_size: .
cdr3_length: 13
j_call: TRBJ2-5
d_call: .
v_call: TRBV29-1
cdr3_nt: TGCAGCGTTGGGTCCGCAGGGAAAGAGACCCAGTACTTC
cdr3_aa: CSVGSAGKETQYF

clone_size: .
cdr3_length: 16
j_call: TRBJ2-7
d_call: TRBD2
v_call: TRBV6-5
cdr3_nt: TGTGCCAGCAGTTACCATACGACTAGCGGGAGCTACGAGCAGTACTTC
cdr3_aa: CASSYHTTSGSYEQYF

clone_size: .
cdr3_length: 14
j_call: TRBJ1-6
d_call: TRBD1
v_call: TRBV5-1
cdr3_nt: TGCGCCAGCTCCGAGGACAGGATTATCTCACCCCTCCACTTT
cdr3_aa: CASSEDRIISPLHF

clone_size: once
cdr3_length: 13
j_call: TRBJ1-1
d_call: .
v_call: TRBV10-3
cdr3_nt: TGTGCCATCAGTGATCCTATTGGGGCTGAAGCTTTCTTT
cdr3_aa: CAISDPIGAEAFF

clone_size: .
cdr3_length: 13
j_call: TRBJ1-6
d_call: .
v_call: TRBV6-5
cdr3_nt: TGTGCCAGCAGGATGACGGGGAATTCACCCCTCCACTTT
cdr3_aa: CASRMTGNSPLHF

clone_size: .
cdr3_length: 17
j_call: TRBJ2-3
d_call: TRBD2
v_call: TRBV5-1
cdr3_nt: TGCGCCAGCAGCGGAGGACTAGCGGGGGGGCCTTTTGATACGCAGTATTTT
cdr3_aa: CASSGGLAGGPFDTQYF

clone_size: once
cdr3_length: 16
j_call: TRBJ1-1
d_call: TRBD1
v_call: TRBV5-1
cdr3_nt: TGCGCCAGCAGCTTGGCCGGGACAGGGTTTAGCGCTGAAGCTTTCTTT
cdr3_aa: CASSLAGTGFSAEAFF

clone_size: .
cdr3_length: 17
j_call: TRBJ2-6
d_call: TRBD2
v_call: TRBV18
cdr3_nt: TGTGCCAGCTCACCAGCTAGCGGCACCTCTGGGGCCAACGTCCTGACTTTC
cdr3_aa: CASSPASGTSGANVLTF

clone_size: once
cdr3_length: 16
j_call: TRBJ2-1
d_call: .
v_call: TRBV18
cdr3_nt: TGTGCCAGCTCACCATCCCAGGGAGCCGGGGGCAATGAGCAGTTCTTC
cdr3_aa: CASSPSQGAGGNEQFF

clone_size: .
cdr3_length: 12
j_call: TRBJ1-5
d_call: .
v_call: TRBV29-1
cdr3_nt: TGCAGCGTTCGTACAGGAAATCAGCCCCAGCATTTT
cdr3_aa: CSVRTGNQPQHF

clone_size: .
cdr3_length: 13
j_call: TRBJ2-5
d_call: TRBD2
v_call: TRBV4-1
cdr3_nt: TGCGCCAGCAGCCGACTAGCGGGGGAGACCCAGTACTTC
cdr3_aa: CASSRLAGETQYF

clone_size: .
cdr3_length: 11
j_call: TRBJ2-5
d_call: .
v_call: TRBV30
cdr3_nt: TGTGCCTGGGACCACCAAGAGACCCAGTACTTC
cdr3_aa: CAWDHQETQYF

clone_size: .
cdr3_length: 16
j_call: TRBJ1-1
d_call: TRBD1
v_call: TRBV5-1
cdr3_nt: TGCGCCAGCAGCACTACCACCGGGACAGTGAACACTGAAGCTTTCTTT
cdr3_aa: CASSTTTGTVNTEAFF

clone_size: .
cdr3_length: 15
j_call: TRBJ2-5
d_call: TRBD1
v_call: TRBV15
cdr3_nt: TGTGCCACCAGCAGAGCCACAGGGGGCCAAGAGACCCAGTACTTC
cdr3_aa: CATSRATGGQETQYF

clone_size: .
cdr3_length: 13
j_call: TRBJ2-1
d_call: .
v_call: TRBV11-2
cdr3_nt: TGTGCCAGCAGCCCGCGCGGTGGGCGGGGAGGGTTCTTC
cdr3_aa: CASSPRGGRGGFF

clone_size: .
cdr3_length: 14
j_call: TRBJ1-6
d_call: TRBD1
v_call: TRBV5-1
cdr3_nt: TGCGCCAGCAGCGGGGGGGACAGCAATTCACCCCTCCACTTT
cdr3_aa: CASSGGDSNSPLHF

clone_size: .
cdr3_length: 13
j_call: TRBJ2-1
d_call: .
v_call: TRBV27
cdr3_nt: TGTGCCAGCAGTTTATCAAGAGACCGCGGGCAGTTCTTC
cdr3_aa: CASSLSRDRGQFF

clone_size: .
cdr3_length: 15
j_call: TRBJ2-2
d_call: TRBD2
v_call: TRBV5-4
cdr3_nt: TGTGCCAGCAGCCCGGGGGGAATGGGCACCGGGGAGCTGTTTTTT
cdr3_aa: CASSPGGMGTGELFF